Reported below is one T cell receptor beta chain. Its recognized antigen is unknown. Within one base of it there is no much larger clone, and no base qualities were kept. This sample is drawn from a study of cytomegalovirus exposure and HLA in healthy donors (TCRdb year 2017). In terms of the full investigation: According to a later analysis, the 100 to 150 validation repertoires were produced on the same platform as the approximately 610 repertoires of the first cohort. To predict cytomegalovirus infection status, the study combined high-throughput TCR immunosequencing, statistical association of individual TCRs with disease status, and machine learning. Besides the first cohort of more than 650 subjects, a separate validation cohort made up of about 120 different subjects was used. The study aimed to test whether cataloging public T cell receptors could reveal signatures of past pathogen exposure. General study outcomes and caveats: It was suggested by the authors that the approach could potentially be generalized to other disease states and immunological phenotypes. In the study, some 160 TCR beta chains were listed as associated with cytomegalovirus. In vitro tests confirmed that three of the cytomegalovirus-associated TCR beta chains recognize cytomegalovirus antigens. All 120 or so repertoires were used to score co-occurrence in the validation cohort in a later analysis, because that analysis had no HLA typing for the cohort. The classifier was reported to diagnose cytomegalovirus status with high specificity and sensitivity in both the original cohort and the validation cohort. While some public TCRs were present in many individuals, most TCR sequences turned up only very rarely across donors. Of the cluster scores, 94% were above 0 in a later analysis, which found that TCRs clustered in the first cohort also tended to co-occur in the 95 to 150 validation repertoires.

Counted from cysteine to phenylalanine, this CDR3 has 14 amino acids. Just CDR3 DNA is preserved here, 42 bases in frame from base 1. Looking up the germline V gene (reference sequence) yields CDR1 MNHNY and CDR2 SVGAGI. Compared with germline, V lacks 6 bases and J lacks 10 bases; bases without a gene match: 9. Separate from the approximately 670-subject first cohort, the validation cohort of 120 subjects was the group to which the donors belonged. The library was made by the immunoSEQ multiplex PCR assay. Processing in the source paper ran as follows. A statistical classification framework was built to diagnose cytomegalovirus status from the catalog of TCR beta chain sequences. Imported from immuneACCESS, the table was reduced by TCRdb to in-frame sequences with V and J called. These copies leave out some clones; in studies compared against another copy, an unresolved V gene accounts for under half, and the cause of the remainder is not known. Clone size and V and J calls were adopted from that table, with D and trimming inferred from the DNA. The sample table shows 200,000 to 250,000 clones, and roughly 91% are seen once. 1.5% to 2.5% of the sample goes to the ten largest clones.

The clonotype comes from a woman under 30 in good health and CMV-seropositive. The sample taken for sequencing was PBMCs. The rearrangement combines TRBV6-6 with TRBJ2-1; 10 of the junction bases match TRBD2. The CDR3 loop reads CASRGTSDYREQFF. The bases read TGTGCCAGCAGAGGGACTAGCGATTACAGGGAGCAGTTCTTC.